A single TCR beta chain is shown here with its context. The repertoire was sequenced with immunoSEQ multiplex PCR; TCRdb's copy has only in-frame clones and lacks some. Of tens of thousands of clones in the sample, 85% to 90% were seen once. The data were taken from a study of blood T cell repertoires in COVID-19. Followed over time, Seattle patients had been enrolled while infection was active. Material: peripheral blood. The receptor's source is a woman in her fifties or sixties with COVID-19, enrolled during active disease.

CDR3 sequence: CASSHSGNTIYF. The CDR3 DNA follows: TGTGCCAGCAGCCACTCTGGAAACACCATATATTTT. This rearrangement joins TRBV11-3 to TRBJ1-3; D uncertain. The length of the CDR3 is 12 residues. Trimming removed 5 bases from V and 0 bases from J, with 2 bases in between. Germline CDR1 is SGHNT and CDR2 is YENEEA.